Shown below are 14 T cell receptor beta chains from a single sample sequenced in a study of cytomegalovirus exposure and HLA in healthy donors. Repertoires were generated with immunoSEQ multiplex PCR, while TCRdb's copy carries only in-frame clones and drops some. The sample yields fewer than 90,000 clones, over 85% seen once. Sequencing was performed on PBMCs. These receptors originate from a woman aged 18-35 years in good health and CMV-seronegative.

The V call is TRBV10-3, the J call TRBJ2-2; D is ambiguous. This CDR3 is built from 13 residues. V was pared by 4 bases and J by 6 bases, with 9 bases between. Germline CDR1 and CDR2: ENHRY and SYGVKD. In DNA, the CDR3 is TGTGCCATCAGTGTACCTGGAGCCGGGGAGCTGTTTTTT. Protein sequence: CAISVPGAGELFF.

The V call is TRBV5-1, the J call TRBJ1-5; weak D call: TRBD1 (6 bases). Trimming took 4 bases from V and 8 from J, leaving 22 bases between them. Looked up from germline, CDR1 is SGHRS and CDR2 is YFSETQ. The CDR3 covers 16 residues. CDR3 in amino acids: CASSVRREQGNKPQHF. CDR3 in DNA: TGCGCCAGCAGCGTCAGACGAGAACAGGGAAATAAGCCCCAGCATTTT.

The V gene is TRBV5-4, the J gene TRBJ2-1, with 9 positions matching TRBD2. Germline values: CDR1 SGHNT, CDR2 YYREEE (reference sequence). V lost 0 bases, J lost 12 bases, and 10 bases stayed unmatched. This CDR3 has 15 residues. The CDR3 region is CASSLGGRQLAGQFF. The CDR3 DNA follows: TGTGCCAGCAGCTTGGGGGGAAGACAACTAGCGGGGCAGTTCTTC. The whole variable domain, filled in from reference TRBV5-4 and TRBJ2-1, reads ETGVTQSPTHLIKTRGQQVTLRCSSQSGHNTVSWYQQALGQGPQFIFQYYREEENGRGNFPPRFSGLQFPNYSSELNVNALELDDSALYLCASSLGGRQLAGQFFGPGTRLTVL.

A remark on this clone: Other DNA sequences in this sample translate to the same CDR3. The J gene is TRBJ2-2, the V gene TRBV29-1; TRBD1 is a possible D gene (6 bases). CDR1 is SQVTM, CDR2 ANQGSEA, per germline. V was trimmed by 4 bases and J by 2 bases, leaving 8 bases between them. The CDR3 sequence is 13 residues long. Here the CDR3 DNA reads TGCAGCGTTGTGGACAGTAACACCGGGGAGCTGTTTTTT. Its translation is CSVVDSNTGELFF.

This clone appeared once. The CDR3 protein is CASSQEWASRLSYNEQFF. The CDR3 coding sequence is TGCGCCAGCAGCCAAGAATGGGCATCCCGGTTGTCCTACAATGAGCAGTTCTTC. The V and J genes are TRBV4-1 and TRBJ2-1; no firm D call. Trimming stripped 0 bases from V and 1 base from J, with 16 bases between. This CDR3 has 18 residues. The germline gives CDR1 MGHRA, CDR2 YSYEKL.

The chain carries TRBV19 and TRBJ1-5, with 7 nucleotides matching TRBD1. The germline gives CDR1 LNHDA, CDR2 SQIVND (reference sequence). Losses at the gene ends were 4 bases for V and 4 bases for J; bases not matched to a gene: 7. The CDR3 sequence is 15 residues long. The CDR3 sequence is CASSTLGQKNQPQHF. CDR3 in DNA: TGTGCCAGTAGTACCCTGGGACAGAAGAATCAGCCCCAGCATTTT.

The rearrangement joins TRBV29-1 to TRBJ2-1; TRBD2 might be the D (6 bases). Trimming removed 4 bases at V and 0 bases at J, with 10 bases between. Germline CDR1 is SQVTM and CDR2 is ANQGSEA. The CDR3 is made up of 14 amino acids. DNA of the CDR3: TGCAGCGTTGCGGCTAGCGTCTCCTACAATGAGCAGTTCTTC. This gives the protein CSVAASVSYNEQFF.

The CDR3 DNA follows: TGCGCCAGCTCTCTCAAGTTGAATTGGGGGGACACTGAAGCTTTCTTT. Translation: CASSLKLNWGDTEAFF. The V gene is TRBV5-1, the J gene TRBJ1-1; maybe TRBD1 (5 bases). CDR1 is SGHRS, CDR2 YFSETQ, per germline. The CDR3 runs to 16 residues. The V gene lost 7 bases and the J gene lost 3 bases, with 22 bases spanning the gap.

This chain links TRBV9 with TRBJ2-6, with D possibly matching TRBD1 (6 bases). The CDR3 is 15 amino acids. Trimming took 2 bases from V and 1 from J, leaving 7 bases between them. Germline CDR1 SGDLS, CDR2 YYNGEE. The CDR3 DNA sequence: TGTGCCAGCAGCGTGACAGGTTCTGGGGCCAACGTCCTGACTTTC. Translating it yields CASSVTGSGANVLTF.

The CDR3 DNA sequence: TGTGCCAGCAGCTTAGAACTACTAGCGGCATCCTACGAGCAGTACTTC. Its protein is CASSLELLAASYEQYF. The chain carries TRBV7-6 and TRBJ2-7; 8 bases fit TRBD2. The V segment lost 1 base and the J segment 1 base; nucleotides outside the gene matches: 6. Germline values: CDR1 SGHVS, CDR2 FNYEAQ. This CDR3 is 16 amino acids long.

V and J are TRBV7-8 and TRBJ2-5; D possibly corresponds to TRBD1 (6 bases). CDR1 SGHVS and CDR2 FQNEAQ come from the germline V gene. The length of the CDR3 is 15 residues. V was trimmed by 3 bases and J by 1 base, leaving 12 bases between them. The CDR3 DNA reads TGTGCCAGCAGCTTTGAGGGGGAAGCCCAAGAGACCCAGTACTTC. The encoded protein is CASSFEGEAQETQYF. Complete variable domain (other parts from reference TRBV7-8 and TRBJ2-5): GAGVSQSPRYKVAKRGQDVALRCDPISGHVSLFWYQQALGQGPEFLTYFQNEAQLDKSGLPSDRFFAERPEGSVSTLKIQRTQQEDSAVYLCASSFEGEAQETQYFGPGTRLLVL.

This chain links TRBV5-5 with TRBJ1-5; a weak D match, TRBD1 (5 bases). With 0 bases removed from V and 5 bases from J, the gap between germline ends came to 15 bases. Germline CDR1 reads SGHKS; CDR2 reads YYEKEE (reference sequence). The CDR3 consists of 16 residues. The CDR3 loop is CASSLGVRAGDQPQHF. The DNA of the CDR3 is TGTGCCAGCAGCTTGGGGGTCAGGGCGGGAGATCAGCCCCAGCATTTT.

This clone was seen just once. V is TRBV5-1 and J is TRBJ2-5, with 10 bases lining up with TRBD2. Germline assignment: CDR1 SGHRS and CDR2 YFSETQ. CDR3 length equals 15 residues. The J segment lost 5 bases and the V segment lost 4 bases, leaving 8 bases of the junction unmatched. In DNA, the CDR3 is TGCGCCAGCAGCGACTTAGCGGGAGGAGGTGAGACCCAGTACTTC. This gives the protein CASSDLAGGGETQYF.

A single count supports this clone. The chain recombines TRBV19 with TRBJ2-3; TRBD1 might be the D (8 bases). Trimming took 2 bases from V and 4 from J, leaving 13 bases between them. This CDR3 contains 15 residues. Per the germline V gene, CDR1 is LNHDA and CDR2 is SQIVND (reference sequence). The CDR3 DNA sequence: TGTGCCAGTAGTATAAAAACAGGGGGGGCAGATACGCAGTATTTT. It is translated as CASSIKTGGADTQYF.